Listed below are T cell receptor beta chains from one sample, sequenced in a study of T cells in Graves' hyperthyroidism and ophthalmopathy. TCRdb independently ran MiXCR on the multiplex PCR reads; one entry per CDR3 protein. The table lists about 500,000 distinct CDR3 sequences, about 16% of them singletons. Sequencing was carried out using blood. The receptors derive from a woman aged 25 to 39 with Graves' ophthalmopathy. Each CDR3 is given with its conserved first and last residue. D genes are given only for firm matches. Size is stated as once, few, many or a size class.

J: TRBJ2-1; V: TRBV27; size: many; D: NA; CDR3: CASSLSWGYLDNEQFF; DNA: TGTGCCAGCAGTTTATCATGGGGCTACTTAGACAATGAGCAGTTCTTC
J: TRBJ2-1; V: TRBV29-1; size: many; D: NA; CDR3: CSVGISGDNEQFF; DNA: TGCAGCGTTGGGATTTCGGGTGACAATGAGCAGTTCTTC
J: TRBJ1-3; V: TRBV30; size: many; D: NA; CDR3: CAWSYSGNTIYF; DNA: TGTGCCTGGTCCTACTCTGGAAACACCATATATTTT
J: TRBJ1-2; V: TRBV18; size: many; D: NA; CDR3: CASSPYQGLANYGYTF; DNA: TGTGCCAGCTCACCATATCAGGGGCTGGCTAACTATGGCTACACCTTC
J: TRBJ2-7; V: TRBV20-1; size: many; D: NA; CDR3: CSARDLVSTYEQYF; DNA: TGCAGTGCTAGAGATTTAGTCAGCACCTACGAGCAGTACTTC
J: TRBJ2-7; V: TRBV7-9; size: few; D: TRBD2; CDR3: CAGSLVGLAEPYEQYF; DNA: TGTGCCGGCAGCTTAGTAGGACTAGCGGAACCCTACGAGCAGTACTTC
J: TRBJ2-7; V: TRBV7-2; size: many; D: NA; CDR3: CASSLDPTGYEQYF; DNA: TGTGCCAGCAGCTTGGACCCGACAGGCTACGAGCAGTACTTC
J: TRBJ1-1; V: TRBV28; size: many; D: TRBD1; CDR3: CASRKPGQGMNTEAFF; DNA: TGTGCCAGCAGAAAACCGGGACAGGGCATGAACACTGAAGCTTTCTTT
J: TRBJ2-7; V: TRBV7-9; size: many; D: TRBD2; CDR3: CASSLKTSGRFYEQYF; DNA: TGTGCCAGCAGCTTAAAGACTAGCGGGAGGTTCTACGAGCAGTACTTC
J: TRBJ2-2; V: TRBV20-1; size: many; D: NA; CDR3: CSADRASNTGELFF; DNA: TGCAGTGCGGACCGGGCCTCGAACACCGGGGAGCTGTTTTTT